This TCR beta chain was sequenced in a study of T cell repertoires in cytomegalovirus infection. Study-wide background: Evidence of both CMV infection and a matching HLA type came from public TCR beta signatures.

At least ten counts were recorded for this clonotype. Its antigen is unidentified. Whole-study findings and limits: HLA-C-restricted CMV clonotypes gave the most frequent clonotype in two of eight donors.

TCRdb re-called the reads with MiXCR, one entry per CDR3 protein. Of 200,000 to 300,000 distinct CDR3 sequences in the sample, around 6.6% were seen once. Source material: PBMCs. The receptor's source is a human donor in good health (CMV status not recorded). Some clones in this sample may be carry-over from other donors' samples.

The CDR3 spells CASSGHTDGHYGEAFF. For the CDR3, the DNA is TGTGCCAGTAGTGGCCACACGGACGGACACTATGGGGAAGCTTTCTTT. V usage is TRBV19 and J usage is TRBJ1-1; a weak D match, TRBD1 (5 bases). The CDR3 covers 16 residues. From germline, CDR1 is LNHDA and CDR2 SQIVND (reference sequence). V lost 5 bases and J lost 8, with 24 bases in between.